These T cell receptor beta chains were read from a single sample in a study of blood T cell repertoires in COVID-19. TCRdb's table, derived via immunoSEQ multiplex PCR, lists solely in-frame clones and lacks some. This sample has roughly 330,000 clones, with roughly nine tenths found just once. The sample was peripheral blood. The receptors here all came from a man between 18 and 29 years old who had recovered from COVID-19. CDR3s include the opening cysteine and the closing phenylalanine or tryptophan. The D gene is left open where the match is weak. Size is omitted from some rows. Given values are once, few, many or a class for expanded clones.

clone size: .
D gene: .
J gene: TRBJ2-5
V gene: TRBV29-1
CDR3 DNA: TGCAGCGTTTCCTGGGGGGGCGGCCAAGAGACCCAGTACTTC
CDR3 protein: CSVSWGGGQETQYF

clone size: once
D gene: .
J gene: TRBJ1-4
V gene: TRBV13
CDR3 DNA: TGTGCCAGCAGCTTGGGACTGACTAATGAAAAACTGTTTTTT
CDR3 protein: CASSLGLTNEKLFF

clone size: .
D gene: .
J gene: TRBJ1-1
V gene: TRBV20-1
CDR3 DNA: TGCAGTGCCCCCAGTACTGAAGCTTTCTTT
CDR3 protein: CSAPSTEAFF

clone size: .
D gene: TRBD1
J gene: TRBJ2-3
V gene: TRBV19
CDR3 DNA: TGTGCCAGTAGTCCGGGACAGGCAGATACGCAGTATTTT
CDR3 protein: CASSPGQADTQYF

clone size: once
D gene: TRBD2
J gene: TRBJ2-1
V gene: TRBV11-2
CDR3 DNA: TGTGCCAGCAGCTTATTAAGCGGGAGGTACAATGAGCAGTTCTTC
CDR3 protein: CASSLLSGRYNEQFF

clone size: once
D gene: .
J gene: TRBJ2-7
V gene: TRBV6-2/TRBV6-3
CDR3 DNA: TGTGCCAGCAGTGACGATCGGCAGGCGGGTTCAGAGCAGTACTTC
CDR3 protein: CASSDDRQAGSEQYF

clone size: .
D gene: .
J gene: TRBJ1-1
V gene: TRBV4-1
CDR3 DNA: TGCGCCAGCAACCCAACCCTGGGAGGGGTTACTGAAGCTTTCTTT
CDR3 protein: CASNPTLGGVTEAFF

clone size: .
D gene: .
J gene: TRBJ2-2
V gene: TRBV12-5
CDR3 DNA: TGTGCTAGTGCACCGGGGACCGGGGAGCTGTTTTTT
CDR3 protein: CASAPGTGELFF

clone size: .
D gene: TRBD2
J gene: TRBJ2-1
V gene: TRBV18
CDR3 DNA: TGTGCCAGCTCACCACCGTTGCGGGGGTACAATGAGCAGTTCTTC
CDR3 protein: CASSPPLRGYNEQFF

clone size: once
D gene: TRBD1
J gene: TRBJ2-7
V gene: TRBV10-3
CDR3 DNA: TGTGCCATCAGGATAGGACAGGGACGAAACTACGAGCAGTACTTC
CDR3 protein: CAIRIGQGRNYEQYF

clone size: .
D gene: TRBD1
J gene: TRBJ2-1
V gene: TRBV10-1
CDR3 DNA: TGCGCCAGCAGTGAGTCGCGGTGGGACAGGAGCTCCTACAATGAGCAGTTCTTC
CDR3 protein: CASSESRWDRSSYNEQFF

clone size: .
D gene: .
J gene: TRBJ2-5
V gene: TRBV27
CDR3 DNA: TGTGCCAGCAGTTTACGCAGGCTAAAAGAGACCCAGTACTTC
CDR3 protein: CASSLRRLKETQYF

clone size: .
D gene: .
J gene: TRBJ2-3
V gene: TRBV10-3
CDR3 DNA: TGTGCCATTTCAGGGGGGTCCCAAGATAATAGGGACACAGATACGCAGTATTTT
CDR3 protein: CAISGGSQDNRDTDTQYF

clone size: .
D gene: TRBD1
J gene: TRBJ1-5
V gene: TRBV7-3
CDR3 DNA: TGTGCCAGCAGCCCCTGGGACAGGGGAGGCATTCAGCCCCAGCATTTT
CDR3 protein: CASSPWDRGGIQPQHF

clone size: .
D gene: .
J gene: TRBJ1-1
V gene: TRBV7-9
CDR3 DNA: TGTGCCAGCAGCTTACGACAGCCAGTTGAAGCTTTCTTT
CDR3 protein: CASSLRQPVEAFF

clone size: .
D gene: .
J gene: TRBJ1-1
V gene: TRBV4-2
CDR3 DNA: TGTGCCAGCAGCCCCCGGGAAAGGGAGGACACTGAAGCTTTCTTT
CDR3 protein: CASSPREREDTEAFF

clone size: .
D gene: .
J gene: TRBJ1-1
V gene: TRBV10-2
CDR3 DNA: TGCGCCAGCAGTGAGGTCGCAGGCTCTAATACTGAAGCTTTCTTT
CDR3 protein: CASSEVAGSNTEAFF

clone size: .
D gene: .
J gene: TRBJ1-2
V gene: TRBV30
CDR3 DNA: TGTGCCTGGAGTGTACTCCATGGGCCTTCCGGCTACACCTTC
CDR3 protein: CAWSVLHGPSGYTF

clone size: .
D gene: .
J gene: TRBJ1-3
V gene: TRBV4-3
CDR3 DNA: TGCGCCAGCAGCCAACTCGGTCCCCTGCCGAACACCATATATTTT
CDR3 protein: CASSQLGPLPNTIYF

clone size: .
D gene: .
J gene: TRBJ1-1
V gene: TRBV28
CDR3 DNA: TGTGCCAGCAGTTTGCAGGGAGGGAACACTGAAGCTTTCTTT
CDR3 protein: CASSLQGGNTEAFF

clone size: .
D gene: TRBD1
J gene: TRBJ2-5
V gene: TRBV5-8
CDR3 DNA: TGTGCCAGCAGCTACGACAGGGGTAGGCAAGAGACCCAGTACTTC
CDR3 protein: CASSYDRGRQETQYF

clone size: .
D gene: TRBD1
J gene: TRBJ1-1
V gene: TRBV5-1
CDR3 DNA: TGCGCCAGCAGCTTGTCAGGGGGTGTGAACACTGAAGCTTTCTTT
CDR3 protein: CASSLSGGVNTEAFF